The T cell receptor (beta chain) described here comes from a study of cytotoxic CD8 clonotypes in ibrutinib-treated CLL. Sequencing used immunoSEQ multiplex PCR; TCRdb keeps in-frame clones, though not all of them. The table lists approximately 22,000 clones, around 68% of them singletons. Study findings and constraints: Lymph node repertoires were not studied, and sampling times were unmatched.

The germline V and J ends were trimmed by 9 bases and 5 bases, with 20 bases remaining between them. Germline loops: CDR1 MNHEY, CDR2 SMNVEV (reference sequence). The CDR3 loop spans 16 amino acids. This clone was counted once. Its antigen remains unidentified. The specimen was PBMCs, collected before ibrutinib treatment. The sequence came from a human donor with chronic lymphocytic leukemia. The V call is TRBV27, the J call TRBJ1-6; D might be TRBD1 (5 bases). The DNA for the CDR3 is TGTGCCAGTAAAGCGGCCGGGGGTTCCGATAATTCACCCCTCCACTTT. This sequence encodes CASKAAGGSDNSPLHF.